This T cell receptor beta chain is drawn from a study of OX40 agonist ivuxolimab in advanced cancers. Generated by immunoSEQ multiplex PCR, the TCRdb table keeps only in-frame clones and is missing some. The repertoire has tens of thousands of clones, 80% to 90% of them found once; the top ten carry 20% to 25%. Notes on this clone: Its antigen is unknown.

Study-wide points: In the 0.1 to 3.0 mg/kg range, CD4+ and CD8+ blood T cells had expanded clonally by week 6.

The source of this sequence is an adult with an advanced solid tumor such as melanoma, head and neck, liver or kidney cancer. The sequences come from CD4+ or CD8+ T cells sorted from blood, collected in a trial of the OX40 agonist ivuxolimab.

CDR3: CASSPRGQETQYF. CDR3 in DNA: TGTGCCAGCAGTCCCCGTGGTCAAGAGACCCAGTACTTC. J is TRBJ2-5 and V is TRBV6-5; no clear D gene. V was trimmed by 5 bases and J by 2 bases, leaving 9 bases between them. Per germline, CDR1 MNHEY and CDR2 SVGAGI. The CDR3 runs to 13 residues.